This T cell receptor beta chain was captured by sequencing in a study of human T cells and chemical hapten exposure (dated by TCRdb to 2020 to 2023). About the study as a whole: For sensitization, 2% DPC in acetone was applied to a roughly 2 cm by roughly 2 cm area of upper inner arm skin. Patient blood was sampled pre-sensitization (week 0) and at 2, 6 and about 24 weeks after DPC sensitization. For TCR sequencing, blood came from over 25 alopecia patients at anywhere from one to four time points (pre-sensitization, 2, 6 and 24 weeks). In alopecia patients, the study followed how the peripheral blood TCR repertoire changed in vivo over primary and secondary sensitization to diphenylcyclopropenone (DPC), a hapten. Alopecia areata with under or over 50% scalp involvement, alopecia totalis and alopecia universalis were represented in the patient cohort, which was mostly female. Patients additionally received weekly therapeutic DPC doses to the scalp throughout the roughly 25-week study period. The libraries were sequenced as a pool, and the TCR yield per sample differed mostly because of small variations in library volumes within the pool. Patch testing was done on the upper back using Finn chambers containing 0.01% DPC, and results were scored after 6 days according to International Contact Dermatitis Research Group standards. Overall study outcomes, separate from this receptor: DPC sensitization did not change the number of TCRs with a frequency above 1 in 1000, and there was no evidence of changes in global repertoire structure. Compared with pre-sensitization or healthy control sets, expanded TCRs formed significantly more large CDR3 similarity clusters, which is consistent with antigen-driven responses. Repeated subsampling changed both the strength of the expansion versus patch-test correlation and the threshold at which the correlation became significant. Alopecia, a presumed autoimmune disease, was present in all patients, so the immune response of the patients might differ from that of healthy individuals. Patch test score was positively correlated with the number of PT1 expanded TCRs, with significance at thresholds 8, 16 and 32 but not at 4.

The sample's time point, from its label and the paper: patch test 1, 2 weeks after DPC sensitization. The sample's treatment or condition label, decoded: therapeutic diphenylcyclopropenone sensitization with weekly scalp DPC. At every patch-test visit, the blood draw took place before the patch test was put on. Eligible patients were aged 18 to 70, diagnosed with alopecia, deemed suitable for DPC therapy, and excluded if pregnant. Total RNA was extracted from unfractionated whole blood that had been collected in Tempus Blood RNA tubes. Only a few counts were recorded for this clonotype. The antigen it recognizes is unknown. Base qualities are not provided; no much larger clone lies one nucleotide away. The CDR3 starts with the cysteine, ends with the phenylalanine, and has 15 residues. Only the CDR3 DNA stays, 45 bases, in frame from base 1. Per the germline V gene, SGHTA is the CDR1 and FQGTGA is the CDR2. The trim is 2 bases for V and 4 bases for J, with a gap of 11 bases between the germline ends.

The library was made by RACE. For sequencing, a NextSeq 500 was employed. During library preparation, unique molecular identifiers were attached to individual cDNA molecules so that TCRs could be counted in a quantitative, reproducible way. Each blood RNA sample was used to sequence both TCR alpha and TCR beta chains. The authors' analysis ran thus. The median number of TCRs per sample was roughly 94,000, ranging from roughly 20,000 to 700,000. The Decombinator software suite was used to annotate V, J and CDR3 in the TCR reads. Every sample was subsampled to the same number of TCRs (28,000) for the PS versus PT1 abundance plots. Expanded TCRs were defined as absent before sensitization and observed at least eight times at the 2-week time point. Starting from the raw public reads, TCRdb applied fastp trimming at Q25, assembled clones with MiXCR and retained in-frame beta chains. All rows with the same CDR3 protein become a single entry with the most common DNA and genes. TCRdb, rather than the study authors, made the V and J calls. The table for this sample lists approximately 80,000 distinct CDR3 sequences; about 10% of them were counted only once. The ten largest make up approximately 4.4% of the sample.

Specimen: whole blood, collected in connection with sensitization to the hapten diphenylcyclopropenone (DPC). This clonotype was sampled from a woman aged 45-65 years with alopecia areata. Some clones in this sample may be carry-over from other donors' samples. This chain joins TRBV7-3 to TRBJ2-2; the best D guess is TRBD2, with 5 bases matching. Here the CDR3 is given as CASSLELVSTGELFF. The base sequence is TGTGCCAGCAGCTTAGAACTAGTCTCCACCGGGGAGCTGTTTTTT.